Sequencing of this T cell receptor beta chain was carried out in a study of breast tumors, draining lymph nodes, adjacent tissues (dated by TCRdb to about 2016). In terms of the full investigation: In breast cancer patients, the study compared the TCR beta repertoires of tumor, adjacent nontumor tissue and axillary lymph nodes. In human breast cancer, the study set out to assess how tumor, surrounding tissue and draining lymph node repertoires relate to one another and whether T cells might be exchanged between them. The investigation overall reported the following: The conclusion that tumor T cells originate in lymph nodes was presented as consistent with a hypothesis rather than as directly demonstrated. The data were judged consistent with most tumor T cells deriving from the lymph node and then expanding within tumor tissue. Tumors showed preferential V and J gene usage, and their T-cell repertoire diversity fell below that of lymph nodes yet above that of nontumor tissue. The similarity between tumor and nontumor tissue repertoires was significantly greater in luminal-like breast cancer than in basal-like breast cancer.

This clonotype was counted ten times or more. Its cognate antigen has yet to be identified. Base qualities are not at hand, and no much larger clone is one base apart. CDR1 and CDR2 are drawn from the germline V gene: MNHNS, SASEGT. Its CDR3 holds 15 amino acids, cysteine through phenylalanine. The read is trimmed to its CDR3 DNA, 45 bases read in frame from base 1. V is reduced by 6 bases and J by 0 bases, leaving a spacing of 12 bases between them. TCRdb shows the sequencer as Illumina HiSeq 2000. Multiplex PCR amplification was used to generate the TCR beta chain libraries. The amplified TCR beta chain products were analyzed by high-throughput sequencing. TCRdb cleaned the public reads at Q25 with fastp, built clones with MiXCR and kept in-frame beta chains. Records with the same CDR3 protein are collapsed into one entry carrying the most frequent genes and DNA. The sample includes over 60,000 distinct CDR3 sequences, with less than 50% observed a single time. Over 7.5% of the sample goes to the ten largest clones.

Sequenced: breast tumor tissue. The chain joins TRBV6-1 to TRBJ1-5; matching of 6 bases hints at TRBD1 as the D gene. The receptor's source is a female donor with breast cancer. Some clones in this sample may be carry-over from other donors' samples. The CDR3 sequence is CASRPTGDSNQPQHF. The DNA sequence is TGTGCCAGCAGACCGACAGGAGATAGCAATCAGCCCCAGCATTTT.